Presented here are 25 T cell receptor beta chains from one specimen sequenced in a study of blood T cell repertoires in COVID-19. The method was immunoSEQ multiplex PCR; TCRdb's version includes in-frame clones alone and lacks a portion of them. Of some 78,000 clones listed, 90% are singletons. Sequences were obtained from peripheral blood. Every receptor here comes from a woman of 80 years or more with active or convalescent COVID-19.

The chain uses TRBV7-2 and TRBJ2-7; 9 nucleotides agree with TRBD1. Germline lookup yields CDR1 SGHTA and CDR2 FQGNSA. The CDR3 contains 13 residues. V shed 5 bases, J shed 4 bases, and the junction held 3 bases outside the gene matches. For the CDR3, the DNA is TGTGCCAGCAGCCTAGGGACAGGGTACGAGCAGTACTTC. This encodes CASSLGTGYEQYF.

The chain employs TRBV6-5 and TRBJ2-7; TRBD2 aligns across 12 bases. The CDR3 runs to 15 residues. The junction had 9 bases not matched to a gene; V was cut back by 5 bases and J by 7 bases. Germline CDR1 MNHEY, CDR2 SVGAGI. CDR3: CASSRLAGGPREQYF. Here the CDR3 DNA reads TGTGCCAGCAGTCGTCTAGCGGGAGGGCCGAGGGAGCAGTACTTC.

V is TRBV18 and J is TRBJ2-5; a weak D match, TRBD2 (5 bases). V lost 5 bases to trimming and J lost 3 bases, with 10 bases between them. CDR1 and CDR2 from the germline V gene are KGHSH and LQKENI. The CDR3 contains 13 residues. The CDR3 sequence is CASSTDSEETQYF. The DNA for the CDR3 is TGTGCCAGCTCAACGGACTCCGAAGAGACCCAGTACTTC. The full variable domain, its missing parts supplied by reference TRBV18 and TRBJ2-5, is NAGVMQNPRHLVRRRGQEARLRCSPMKGHSHVYWYRQLPEEGLKFMVYLQKENIIDESGMPKERFSAEFPKEGPSILRIQQVVRGDSAAYFCASSTDSEETQYFGPGTRLLVL.

This clone was found once. The chain recombines TRBV10-3 with TRBJ1-2; 8 positions match TRBD1. Trimming at V came to 6 bases and at J to 2 bases, leaving 11 bases not matched to a gene. Germline V gene lookup returns CDR1 ENHRY and CDR2 SYGVKD. The CDR3 length is 16 residues. CDR3 coding DNA: TGTGCCATCAGCCGGACAGGGACGAAACTAAACTATGGCTACACCTTC. Residues: CAISRTGTKLNYGYTF.

The chain joins TRBV7-2 to TRBJ2-3, with 12 positions matching TRBD1. Germline CDR1 and CDR2: SGHTA and FQGNSA. V shed 2 bases and J 7 bases; nucleotides not matched to a gene: 4. The CDR3 consists of 15 residues. The CDR3 loop reads CASSLKGQGAYTQYF. CDR3 coding DNA: TGTGCCAGCAGCTTAAAGGGACAGGGGGCTTATACGCAGTATTTT. The complete variable domain, with remaining parts taken from reference TRBV7-2 and TRBJ2-3, reads GAGVSQSPSNKVTEKGKDVELRCDPISGHTALYWYRQSLGQGLEFLIYFQGNSAPDKSGLPSDRFSAERTGGSVSTLTIQRTQQEDSAVYLCASSLKGQGAYTQYFGPGTRLTVL.

Here the CDR3 DNA reads TGTGCCAGCAGCCCATGGGGCCTCATTAATCAGCCCCAGCATTTT. It yields the protein CASSPWGLINQPQHF. The rearrangement joins TRBV5-6 to TRBJ1-5; a weak D match, TRBD1 (5 bases). The V gene lost 4 bases and the J gene lost 4 bases, with 15 bases spanning the gap. The length of the CDR3 is 15 residues. Germline assignment: CDR1 SGHDT and CDR2 YYEEEE.

This rearrangement joins TRBV12-3 or TRBV12-4 to TRBJ2-7; D is unclear. V was cut by 3 bases and J by 7 bases, with 10 bases left in between. The CDR3 is 12 amino acids. The CDR3 DNA reads TGTGCCAGCAGTTTGCATCTCGGGGAGCAGTACTTC. It is translated as CASSLHLGEQYF.

With regard to this clone: Germline is not matched at one junction end, which may reflect a read error. V and J are TRBV5-6 and TRBJ2-1, with 11 bases matching TRBD2. This CDR3 has 15 amino acids. Looked up from germline, CDR1 is SGHDT and CDR2 is YYEEEE. Here the CDR3 reads CASSLGLAVYNEQFF. CDR3 DNA: TGTGCCAGCAGTTTGGGACTAGCGGTGTACAATGAGCAGTTCTTC. The complete variable domain, with remaining parts taken from reference TRBV5-6 and TRBJ2-1, reads DAGVTQSPTHLIKTRGQQVTLRCSPKSGHDTVSWYQQALGQGPQFIFQYYEEEERQRGNFPDRFSGHQFPNYSSELNVNALLLGDSALYLCASSLGLAVYNEQFFGPGTRLTVL.

The V gene is TRBV7-6, the J gene TRBJ1-1; perhaps TRBD1 as D (5 bases). The germline gives CDR1 SGHVS, CDR2 FNYEAQ. V gave up 0 bases and J gave up 1 base, with 6 bases separating them. The CDR3 loop spans 14 amino acids. The CDR3 here is CASSLAGENTEAFF. CDR3 DNA: TGTGCCAGCAGCTTAGCAGGGGAGAACACTGAAGCTTTCTTT. The full variable domain, completed using reference TRBV7-6 and TRBJ1-1, is GAGVSQSPRYKVTKRGQDVALRCDPISGHVSLYWYRQALGQGPEFLTYFNYEAQQDKSGLPNDRFSAERPEGSISTLTIQRTEQRDSAMYRCASSLAGENTEAFFGQGTRLTVV.

The chain links TRBV7-9 to TRBJ2-2; TRBD1 agrees at 8 bases. The CDR3 is made up of 16 amino acids. Germline CDR1 SEHNR, CDR2 FQNEAQ (reference sequence). V dropped 4 bases and J dropped 1; count of bases not matched to a gene: 5. Here the CDR3 DNA reads TGTGCCAGCAGCTCCCCCGGACAGGGGAACACCGGGGAGCTGTTTTTT. It codes for CASSSPGQGNTGELFF.

This clone was picked up a small number of times. The genes are TRBV6-2 or TRBV6-3 and TRBJ1-1; 9 bases match TRBD1. V was clipped by 6 bases and J by 6 bases; unmatched bases: 8. This CDR3 is 14 amino acids long. CDR1 MNHEY and CDR2 SVGEGT come from the germline V gene. The CDR3 DNA sequence: TGTGCCAGCAGCCGCGGACAGGGGAGCGCTGAAGCTTTCTTT. This codes for CASSRGQGSAEAFF.

The rearrangement joins TRBV19 to TRBJ2-3; D call uncertain. The CDR3 loop spans 15 amino acids. CDR1 is LNHDA, CDR2 SQIVND, per germline (reference sequence). The V gene lost 1 base and the J gene lost 4 bases, with 12 bases spanning the gap. Here the CDR3 reads CASSIGRAIADTQYF. The CDR3 DNA reads TGTGCCAGTAGTATAGGGCGAGCGATCGCAGATACGCAGTATTTT.

This sequence joins TRBV7-2 and TRBJ1-2; a possible D gene is TRBD1 (6 bases). This CDR3 region has 14 residues. The ends were cut back, 6 bases at V and 4 bases at J, with 15 bases in the middle. Germline CDR1 SGHTA, CDR2 FQGNSA. The CDR3 is CASRAGTSFYGYTF. In nucleotides, the CDR3 is TGTGCCAGCAGGGCCGGGACATCTTTCTATGGCTACACCTTC.

The rearrangement joins TRBV5-4 to TRBJ1-4; D call uncertain. Germline loops: CDR1 SGHNT, CDR2 YYREEE (reference sequence). The germline V and J ends were trimmed by 3 bases and 8 bases, with 17 bases remaining between them. CDR3 length equals 15 residues. CDR3 in amino acids: CASSSGEGFQEKLFF. As DNA, the CDR3 is TGTGCCAGCAGCTCAGGAGAGGGTTTTCAAGAAAAACTGTTTTTT. The whole variable domain, remainder taken from reference TRBV5-4 and TRBJ1-4, is ETGVTQSPTHLIKTRGQQVTLRCSSQSGHNTVSWYQQALGQGPQFIFQYYREEENGRGNFPPRFSGLQFPNYSSELNVNALELDDSALYLCASSSGEGFQEKLFFGSGTQLSVL.

The rearrangement uses TRBV9 and TRBJ2-3; 13 bases map to TRBD2. This CDR3 is built from 16 residues. The germline gives CDR1 SGDLS, CDR2 YYNGEE. With 4 bases clipped from V and 5 bases from J, the junction kept 7 bases outside the gene matches. As DNA, the CDR3 is TGTGCCAGCAGCTCAGGACTAGCGGGAGCGGTAGATACGCAGTATTTT. Translated: CASSSGLAGAVDTQYF.

The rearrangement uses TRBV28 and TRBJ2-6; 7 nucleotides agree with TRBD2. The germline V gene has CDR1 MDHEN and CDR2 SYDVKM. The CDR3 covers 15 residues. V lost 10 bases and J lost 0; bases outside the gene matches: 6. The DNA of the CDR3 is TGTGCCACTTGTACGGGAGGCTCTGGGGCCAACGTCCTGACTTTC. Its protein is CATCTGGSGANVLTF.

V and J are TRBV3-1 (or the pseudogene TRBV3-2) and TRBJ1-1; the D gene is possibly TRBD1 (6 bases). V shed 4 bases and J shed 1 base, with 10 bases lying between them. This CDR3 is 14 amino acids long. Germline V gene sequence: CDR1 LGHDT, CDR2 YNNKEL (reference sequence). The DNA for the CDR3 is TGTGCCAGCAGCCCGCAGGGGACGAACACTGAAGCTTTCTTT. It encodes CASSPQGTNTEAFF.

This chain joins TRBV7-6 and TRBJ2-3; D gene uncertain. The CDR3 has 13 residues. Germline V gives CDR1 SGHVS, CDR2 FNYEAQ. V dropped 5 bases and J dropped 2 bases, with 8 bases sitting between them. The CDR3 is CASSPFNTDTQYF. DNA of the CDR3: TGTGCCAGCAGCCCCTTTAACACAGATACGCAGTATTTT.

The chain joins TRBV6-5 to TRBJ1-5, with D uncertain. Germline CDR1 MNHEY, CDR2 SVGAGI. Trimming removed 6 bases from V and 5 bases from J, with 14 bases in between. This CDR3 spans 14 amino acids. DNA for the CDR3: TGTGCCAGCAGGCTTACACGGAGGGATCAGCCCCAGCATTTT. This encodes CASRLTRRDQPQHF.

This clone occurred a few times. The J gene is TRBJ1-5, the V gene TRBV7-2, with D perhaps TRBD1 (5 bases). The ends were cut back, 3 bases at V and 5 bases at J, with 11 bases in the middle. The CDR3 is made up of 14 amino acids. The germline CDR1 and CDR2 sequences are SGHTA and FQGNSA. CDR3 DNA: TGTGCCAGCAGCTTTAGGGGAGGGCATCAGCCCCAGCATTTT. Translated: CASSFRGGHQPQHF.

The CDR3 sequence: CASRPGTTQETQYF. CDR3 DNA: TGTGCAAGTCGCCCGGGGACTACCCAAGAGACCCAGTACTTC. The gene calls are TRBV12-2 and TRBJ2-5; no DNA check was done on the table's D call, TRBD2. TRBV12-2 is a pseudogene locus. This CDR3 has 14 residues.

The V call is TRBV28, the J call TRBJ1-2, with 7 bases that match TRBD1. Looked up from germline, CDR1 is MDHEN and CDR2 is SYDVKM. The CDR3 consists of 15 residues. J lost 1 base, V lost 1 base, and 3 bases had no gene match. CDR3 residues: CASSLLGGGNYGYTF. As DNA, the CDR3 is TGTGCCAGCAGTTTATTAGGGGGCGGTAACTATGGCTACACCTTC.

The chain joins TRBV10-3 to TRBJ2-1, with 9 bases aligning to TRBD2. The CDR3 is made up of 16 amino acids. With 0 bases clipped from V and 3 bases from J, the junction kept 3 bases outside the gene matches. Germline-derived CDR1 and CDR2 are ENHRY and SYGVKD. CDR3 DNA: TGTGCCATCAGTGAGTCAAGCGGGAGGATCTACAATGAGCAGTTCTTC. This translates into CAISESSGRIYNEQFF.

The chain combines TRBV6-5 with TRBJ2-2, with unresolved D. The CDR3 is 14 amino acids. Germline CDR1 is MNHEY and CDR2 is SVGAGI. Trimming removed 8 bases from V and 0 bases from J, with 10 bases in between. Written as DNA, the CDR3 is TGTGCCAGCCGGCAGGTAGCGAACACCGGGGAGCTGTTTTTT. Its protein is CASRQVANTGELFF.

The chain combines TRBV18 with TRBJ1-2, with a possible D match to TRBD1 (6 bases). CDR3 length: 15 residues. Looked up from germline, CDR1 is KGHSH and CDR2 is LQKENI. V lost 3 bases and J lost 3, with 14 bases in between. The CDR3 sequence is CASSPGASGDYGYTF. DNA for the CDR3: TGTGCCAGCTCACCGGGGGCTTCAGGGGACTATGGCTACACCTTC.